Listed here are 31 T cell receptor beta chains from one sample, sequenced in a study of OX40 agonist ivuxolimab in advanced cancers. Method: immunoSEQ multiplex PCR; TCRdb's copy keeps in-frame clones and lacks some. Of 85,000 to 100,000 clones in the sample, 90% to 95% were seen once. The sequencing used CD4+ or CD8+ T cells sorted from blood, collected in a trial of the OX40 agonist ivuxolimab. The receptor set was obtained from an adult with an advanced solid tumor such as melanoma, head and neck, liver or kidney cancer.

This clone was counted a single time. The chain has TRBV14 and TRBJ1-2, with TRBD1 identical over 8 bases. The CDR3 runs to 14 residues. Germline V CDR1 and CDR2: SGHDN, FVKESK. V gave up 4 bases and J gave up 4 bases; unmatched junction bases: 5. Here the CDR3 DNA reads TGTGCCAGCAGCCCAATAGACAGGGGCTATGGCTACACCTTC. Residues: CASSPIDRGYGYTF.

The chain uses TRBV28 and TRBJ2-3; 10 nucleotides line up with TRBD2. Germline assignment: CDR1 MDHEN and CDR2 SYDVKM. The junction had 6 bases not matched to a gene; V was cut back by 3 bases and J by 3 bases. The CDR3 length is 16 residues. The chain's CDR3 is CASSFLPSGSTDTQYF. CDR3 nucleotide sequence: TGTGCCAGCAGTTTCCTCCCTAGCGGGAGTACAGATACGCAGTATTTT.

The chain links TRBV19 to TRBJ1-5; a weak D match, TRBD1 (6 bases). Germline V lookup: CDR1 LNHDA, CDR2 SQIVND (reference sequence). The CDR3 totals 15 residues. With 7 bases removed from V and 0 bases from J, the gap between germline ends came to 13 bases. This CDR3 is CASTPDSHSNQPQHF. CDR3 nucleotides: TGTGCCAGTACCCCGGACAGCCATAGCAATCAGCCCCAGCATTTT.

The gene calls are TRBV27 and TRBJ1-2, with D possibly matching TRBD1 (6 bases). Per the germline V gene, CDR1 is MNHEY and CDR2 is SMNVEV (reference sequence). Deletions cut 6 bases from V and 4 bases from J, with 9 bases between. The CDR3 runs to 12 residues. The CDR3 sequence: CASRGGAYGYTF. The CDR3 DNA sequence: TGTGCCAGCAGAGGGGGTGCCTATGGCTACACCTTC.

This sequence joins TRBV5-1 and TRBJ2-3, with 14 bases identical to TRBD2. V was clipped by 8 bases and J by 5 bases; unmatched bases: 4. The CDR3 length is 14 residues. The germline CDR1 and CDR2 sequences are SGHRS and YFSETQ. This chain's CDR3 is CASNGLAGGDTQYF. CDR3 nucleotide sequence: TGCGCCAGTAACGGACTAGCGGGAGGAGATACGCAGTATTTT.

The V and J genes are TRBV6-1 and TRBJ2-1; TRBD2 agrees at 9 bases. Unmatched junction bases numbered 7, after V lost 7 bases and J lost 3 bases. The germline V gene has CDR1 MNHNS and CDR2 SASEGT. This CDR3 spans 15 amino acids. The CDR3 bases are TGTGCCAGCACGGGAAGCGGGGGGATCTACAATGAGCAGTTCTTC. Translated: CASTGSGGIYNEQFF.

The chain combines TRBV12-5 with TRBJ2-3; possibly TRBD1 for D (6 bases). The germline CDR1 and CDR2 sequences are LGHNT and FRNRAP. V gave up 7 bases and J gave up 0 bases, with 20 bases separating them. The CDR3 has 17 residues. CDR3 sequence: CASARNRVGESTDTQYF. In DNA form, the CDR3 reads TGTGCTAGTGCCAGAAACAGGGTTGGAGAAAGCACAGATACGCAGTATTTT.

Only one count was recorded for this clone. The identical CDR3 is also encoded by other nucleotide sequences in the sample. This rearrangement joins TRBV19 to TRBJ2-3, with D unclear. V lost 6 bases and J lost 1, with 2 bases in between. The germline V gene has CDR1 LNHDA and CDR2 SQIVND (reference sequence). CDR3 length: 11 residues. In DNA form, the CDR3 reads TGTGCCAGTAGGCGCACAGATACGCAGTATTTT. This encodes CASRRTDTQYF.

The V and J genes are TRBV28 and TRBJ1-2; D remains ambiguous. The CDR3 has 11 residues. Germline-derived CDR1 and CDR2 are MDHEN and SYDVKM. V lost 7 bases to trimming and J lost 4 bases, with 7 bases between them. CDR3 sequence (DNA): TGTGCCAGCACCGGTACCTATGGCTACACCTTC. As protein: CASTGTYGYTF.

The chain couples TRBV6-1 to TRBJ2-1, with a weak D call TRBD2 (7 bases). The CDR3 has 16 residues. Trimming took off 4 bases at V and 1 base at J, with 14 bases between the two ends. From germline, CDR1 is MNHNS and CDR2 SASEGT. The CDR3 loop is CASSVGGGGSYNEQFF. CDR3 nucleotide sequence: TGTGCCAGCAGTGTCGGCGGGGGCGGGTCCTACAATGAGCAGTTCTTC.

This clone was found a few times. V gene TRBV11-2 combines with J gene TRBJ2-7; D gene uncertain. The V end lost 5 bases, the J end lost 4 bases, and 12 bases lay between the germline ends. This CDR3 region has 13 residues. Per germline, CDR1 SGHAT and CDR2 FQNNGV. CDR3 residues: CASSPRRNYEQYV. CDR3 nucleotides: TGTGCCAGCAGCCCGCGACGGAATTACGAGCAGTACGTC.

The chain recombines TRBV28 with TRBJ2-6, with no clear D. The CDR3 totals 16 residues. Germline lookup yields CDR1 MDHEN and CDR2 SYDVKM. Trimming removed 5 bases from V and 2 bases from J, with 13 bases in between. The CDR3 DNA is TGTGCCAGCAGTAGGCCTTCATACACTGGGGCCAACGTCCTGACTTTC. It is translated as CASSRPSYTGANVLTF.

This chain links TRBV10-3 with TRBJ2-1; 8 bases agree with TRBD2. The CDR3 covers 16 residues. The V gene end was trimmed by 5 bases and the J gene end by 6 bases; junction bases not matched to a gene: 12. The germline V gene encodes CDR1 ENHRY and CDR2 SYGVKD. The CDR3 protein is CAISLGNQRGINEQFF. The CDR3 nucleotides read TGTGCCATCAGTTTGGGTAACCAGCGGGGGATCAATGAGCAGTTCTTC.

The chain recombines TRBV9 with TRBJ2-7, with TRBD2 identical over 16 bases. Germline V lookup: CDR1 SGDLS, CDR2 YYNGEE. This CDR3 spans 16 amino acids. Trimming cost V 3 bases and J 2 bases; bases outside gene matches: 2. The DNA for the CDR3 is TGTGCCAGCAGCGCGGGACTAGCGGGGGGGACCTACGAGCAGTACTTC. Its protein product is CASSAGLAGGTYEQYF.

This chain links TRBV6-5 with TRBJ1-1; D is perhaps TRBD1 (6 bases). Trimming cost V 2 bases and J 5 bases, with 12 bases left between them. The CDR3 is 14 amino acids. The germline V gene has CDR1 MNHEY and CDR2 SVGAGI. The CDR3 DNA reads TGTGCCAGCAGTTACGGGGGGGCAAAGACTGAAGCTTTCTTT. It is translated as CASSYGGAKTEAFF.

The chain has TRBV7-9 and TRBJ2-3; D possibly corresponds to TRBD2 (6 bases). From germline, CDR1 is SEHNR and CDR2 FQNEAQ (reference sequence). The CDR3 is 13 amino acids. Deletions cut 6 bases from V and 2 bases from J, with 9 bases between. The CDR3 DNA sequence: TGTGCCAGCAGTTGGGACTTCACAGATACGCAGTATTTT. It encodes CASSWDFTDTQYF.

This rearrangement joins TRBV7-9 to TRBJ2-2, with D maybe TRBD2 (6 bases). Per germline, CDR1 SEHNR and CDR2 FQNEAQ (reference sequence). The CDR3 is 14 amino acids. V lost 5 bases to trimming and J lost 1 base, with 8 bases between them. Here the CDR3 reads CASSPGLNTGELFF. The DNA of the CDR3 is TGTGCCAGCAGCCCGGGACTGAACACCGGGGAGCTGTTTTTT. Looking up the rest from reference TRBV7-9 and TRBJ2-2 gives the full variable domain: DTGVSQNPRHKITKRGQNVTFRCDPISEHNRLYWYRQTLGQGPEFLTYFQNEAQLEKSRLLSDRFSAERPKGSFSTLEIQRTEQGDSAMYLCASSPGLNTGELFFGEGSRLTVL.

A single count supports this clone. This chain connects TRBV30 to TRBJ2-1; D is unresolved. Trimming took off 0 bases at V and 3 bases at J, with 6 bases between the two ends. The CDR3 sequence is 13 residues long. Germline V gene sequence: CDR1 GTSNPN, CDR2 SVGIG (reference sequence). CDR3 amino acids: CAWSVRHYNEQFF. The CDR3 coding sequence is TGTGCCTGGAGTGTACGCCACTACAATGAGCAGTTCTTC. Variable domain in full (rest from reference TRBV30 and TRBJ2-1): SQTIHQWPATLVQPVGSPLSLECTVEGTSNPNLYWYRQAAGRGLQLLFYSVGIGQISSEVPQNLSASRPQDRQFILSSKKLLLSDSGFYLCAWSVRHYNEQFFGPGTRLTVL.

The chain is built from TRBV25-1 and TRBJ1-4; D may be TRBD1 (6 bases). Germline V CDR1 and CDR2: MGHDK, SYGVNS. The CDR3 has 14 amino acids. V lost 2 bases to trimming and J lost 7 bases, with 11 bases between them. CDR3 amino acids: CASSEQGSIEKLFF. The CDR3, as DNA: TGTGCCAGCAGTGAACAGGGGTCGATTGAAAAACTGTTTTTT.

The V and J genes are TRBV6-6 and TRBJ1-2, with D unresolved. V gave up 6 bases and J gave up 2 bases, with 7 bases separating them. CDR1 and CDR2 (germline): MNHNY, SVGAGI (reference sequence). This CDR3 region has 12 residues. The CDR3 reads CASSHGNYGYTF. In DNA, the CDR3 is TGTGCCAGCAGCCATGGGAACTATGGCTACACCTTC.

The genes are TRBV6-5 and TRBJ2-5; D ambiguous. The V end was cut by 5 bases, the J end by 0 bases, with 10 bases between. CDR1 and CDR2 from the germline V gene are MNHEY and SVGAGI. The CDR3 length is 14 residues. The chain's CDR3 is CASSQATYQETQYF. The CDR3 DNA reads TGTGCCAGCAGTCAAGCAACGTACCAAGAGACCCAGTACTTC.

This rearrangement joins TRBV30 to TRBJ1-2; 10 bases match TRBD1. V shed 5 bases, J shed 1 base, and the junction held 7 bases outside the gene matches. The CDR3 has 15 amino acids. Per germline, CDR1 GTSNPN and CDR2 SVGIG (reference sequence). The CDR3 sequence is CAWGGQGLGNYGYTF. CDR3 nucleotide sequence: TGTGCCTGGGGGGGACAGGGGTTAGGTAACTATGGCTACACCTTC. The full variable domain, with the rest looked up from reference TRBV30 and TRBJ1-2, is SQTIHQWPATLVQPVGSPLSLECTVEGTSNPNLYWYRQAAGRGLQLLFYSVGIGQISSEVPQNLSASRPQDRQFILSSKKLLLSDSGFYLCAWGGQGLGNYGYTFGSGTRLTVV.

This clone was seen once. The chain recombines TRBV28 with TRBJ2-7; 8 positions match TRBD1. J lost 3 bases, V lost 3 bases, and 4 bases had no gene match. CDR1 MDHEN and CDR2 SYDVKM come from the germline V gene. This CDR3 comprises 14 residues. The CDR3 DNA is TGTGCCAGCAGTTTGTGGACAGGGAACTACGAGCAGTACTTC. The encoded protein is CASSLWTGNYEQYF.

J is TRBJ1-4 and V is TRBV28, with 7 bases matching TRBD1. Germline V gene lookup returns CDR1 MDHEN and CDR2 SYDVKM. The CDR3 length is 15 residues. Trimming cost V 1 base and J 8 bases; bases outside gene matches: 7. CDR3 in amino acids: CASSLLRGGGEKLFF. The CDR3 nucleotides read TGTGCCAGCAGTTTATTACGAGGAGGGGGCGAAAAACTGTTTTTT.

The rearrangement joins TRBV6-6 to TRBJ2-7; D perhaps matches TRBD2 (6 bases). CDR3 length equals 15 residues. Between the trimmed V and J ends, which lost 2 bases and 0 bases, there was a span of 11 bases. CDR1 is MNHNY and CDR2 is SVGAGI in the germline V gene (reference sequence). CDR3 bases: TGTGCCAGCAGTTACCTACTAGCTCACTCCTACGAGCAGTACGTC. The encoded protein is CASSYLLAHSYEQYV.

This chain joins TRBV7-9 and TRBJ1-5; unclear D gene. Germline CDR1 reads SEHNR; CDR2 reads FQNEAQ (reference sequence). The CDR3 spans 16 residues. V was pared by 5 bases and J by 2 bases, with 16 bases between. The CDR3 coding sequence is TGTGCCAGCAGCCCCAGTCTTGGGAGTGGCAATCAGCCCCAGCATTTT. Encoded protein: CASSPSLGSGNQPQHF. Full variable domain (missing parts from reference TRBV7-9 and TRBJ1-5): DTGVSQNPRHKITKRGQNVTFRCDPISEHNRLYWYRQTLGQGPEFLTYFQNEAQLEKSRLLSDRFSAERPKGSFSTLEIQRTEQGDSAMYLCASSPSLGSGNQPQHFGDGTRLSIL.

The chain uses TRBV7-9 and TRBJ1-2, with no clear D. This CDR3 has 13 residues. CDR1 is SEHNR, CDR2 FQNEAQ, per germline (reference sequence). Between the trimmed V and J ends, which lost 1 base and 3 bases, there was a span of 6 bases. The CDR3 here is CASSLDSDYGYTF. The CDR3, as DNA: TGTGCCAGCAGCTTAGATTCGGACTATGGCTACACCTTC.

The rearrangement joins TRBV19 to TRBJ1-2, with no clear D. V was clipped by 2 bases and J by 5 bases, with 12 bases between them. Germline V gene sequence: CDR1 LNHDA, CDR2 SQIVND (reference sequence). The length of the CDR3 is 14 residues. CDR3 sequence: CASSIREAKYGYTF. As DNA, the CDR3 is TGTGCCAGTAGTATACGGGAGGCAAAATATGGCTACACCTTC. Together with reference TRBV19 and TRBJ1-2, the CDR3 gives the full variable domain: DGGITQSPKYLFRKEGQNVTLSCEQNLNHDAMYWYRQDPGQGLRLIYYSQIVNDFQKGDIAEGYSVSREKKESFPLTVTSAQKNPTAFYLCASSIREAKYGYTFGSGTRLTVV.

Only one count was recorded for this clone. This chain uses TRBV10-3 with TRBJ2-1; 8 bases agree with TRBD1. V shed 2 bases and J 7 bases; nucleotides not matched to a gene: 4. This CDR3 comprises 14 residues. Germline-derived CDR1 and CDR2 are ENHRY and SYGVKD. The chain's CDR3 is CAISEQRTGNEQFF. The CDR3 DNA sequence: TGTGCCATCAGTGAGCAAAGGACAGGGAATGAGCAGTTCTTC.

The rearrangement joins TRBV4-3 to TRBJ2-7, with D possibly called TRBD1 or TRBD2 (5 bases each). Germline V gives CDR1 LGHNA, CDR2 YSLEER. The CDR3 length is 15 residues. V was trimmed by 4 bases and J by 3 bases, leaving 16 bases between them. CDR3 nucleotides: TGCGCCAGCAGCCGAGTATCCGGGGCCCACTACGAGCAGTACGTC. The encoded protein is CASSRVSGAHYEQYV.

In nucleotides, the CDR3 is TGTGCCTGGAGAAGGACTAGCGGGAGTTACGAGCAGTACGTC. The encoded protein is CAWRRTSGSYEQYV. The V call is TRBV30, the J call TRBJ2-7; 13 bases map to TRBD2. V shed 3 bases, J shed 4 bases, and the junction held 3 bases outside the gene matches. The CDR3 runs to 14 residues. Looked up from germline, CDR1 is GTSNPN and CDR2 is SVGIG (reference sequence).